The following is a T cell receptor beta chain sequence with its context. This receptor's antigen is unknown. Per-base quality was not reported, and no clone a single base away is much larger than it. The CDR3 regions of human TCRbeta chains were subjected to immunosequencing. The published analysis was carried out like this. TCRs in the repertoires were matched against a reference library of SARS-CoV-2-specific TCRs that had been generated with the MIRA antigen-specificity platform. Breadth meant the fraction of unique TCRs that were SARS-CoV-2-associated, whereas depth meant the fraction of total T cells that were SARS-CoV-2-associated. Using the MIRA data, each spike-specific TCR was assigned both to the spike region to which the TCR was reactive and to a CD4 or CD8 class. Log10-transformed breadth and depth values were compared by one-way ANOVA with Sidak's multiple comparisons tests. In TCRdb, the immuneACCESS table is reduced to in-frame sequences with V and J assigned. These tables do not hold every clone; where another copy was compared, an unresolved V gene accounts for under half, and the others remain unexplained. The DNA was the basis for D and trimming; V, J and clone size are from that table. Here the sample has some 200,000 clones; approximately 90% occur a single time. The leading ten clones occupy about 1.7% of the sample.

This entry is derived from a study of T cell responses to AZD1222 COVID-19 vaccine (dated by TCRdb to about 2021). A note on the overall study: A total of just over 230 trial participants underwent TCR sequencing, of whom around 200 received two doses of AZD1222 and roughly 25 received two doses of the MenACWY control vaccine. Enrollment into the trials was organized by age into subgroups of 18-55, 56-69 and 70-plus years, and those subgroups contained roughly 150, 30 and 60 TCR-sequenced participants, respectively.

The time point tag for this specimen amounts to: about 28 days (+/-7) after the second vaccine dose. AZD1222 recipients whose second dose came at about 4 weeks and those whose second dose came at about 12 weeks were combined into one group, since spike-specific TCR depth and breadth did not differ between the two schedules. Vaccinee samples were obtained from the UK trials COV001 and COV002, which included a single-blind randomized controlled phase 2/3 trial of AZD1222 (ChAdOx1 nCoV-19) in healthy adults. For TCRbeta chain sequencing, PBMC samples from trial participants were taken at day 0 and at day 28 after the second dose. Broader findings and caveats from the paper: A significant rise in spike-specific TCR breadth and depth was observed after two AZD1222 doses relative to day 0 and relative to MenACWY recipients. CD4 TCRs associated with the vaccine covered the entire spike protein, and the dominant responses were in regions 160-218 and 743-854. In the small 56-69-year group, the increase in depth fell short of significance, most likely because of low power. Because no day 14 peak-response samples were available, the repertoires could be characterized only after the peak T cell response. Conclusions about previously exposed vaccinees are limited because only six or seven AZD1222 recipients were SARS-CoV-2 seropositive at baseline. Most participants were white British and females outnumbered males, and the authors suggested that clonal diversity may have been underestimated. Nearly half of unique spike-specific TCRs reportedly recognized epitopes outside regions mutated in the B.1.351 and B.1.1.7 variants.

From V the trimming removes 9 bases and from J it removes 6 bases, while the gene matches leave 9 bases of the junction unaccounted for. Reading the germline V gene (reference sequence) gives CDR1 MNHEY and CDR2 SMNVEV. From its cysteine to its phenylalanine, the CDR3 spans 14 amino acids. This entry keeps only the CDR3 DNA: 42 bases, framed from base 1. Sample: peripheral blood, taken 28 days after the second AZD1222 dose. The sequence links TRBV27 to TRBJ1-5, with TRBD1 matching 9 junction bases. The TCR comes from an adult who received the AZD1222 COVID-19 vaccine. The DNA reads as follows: TGTGCCAGTGCCAACAGGGGGCAGGGTCAGCCCCAGCATTTT. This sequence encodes CASANRGQGQPQHF.